These 28 T cell receptor beta chains were all obtained from the same sample, sequenced in a study of blood T cell repertoires in COVID-19. Libraries were prepared by immunoSEQ multiplex PCR; TCRdb keeps only in-frame clonotypes and omits some of them. The sample includes 110,000 or so clones, around 83% of them seen just once. Material for sequencing was peripheral blood. The receptors shown here come from a woman aged 55-70 years with COVID-19, enrolled during active disease.

This rearrangement joins TRBV5-1 to TRBJ1-2; 10 bases align to TRBD1. The CDR3 spans 15 residues. With 2 bases clipped from V and 3 bases from J, the junction kept 4 bases outside the gene matches. Germline CDR1 SGHRS, CDR2 YFSETQ. CDR3 sequence: CASSLIGTGDYGYTF. CDR3 in DNA: TGCGCCAGCAGCTTAATAGGGACAGGGGACTATGGCTACACCTTC. Full variable domain (rest looked up from reference TRBV5-1 and TRBJ1-2): KAGVTQTPRYLIKTRGQQVTLSCSPISGHRSVSWYQQTPGQGLQFLFEYFSETQRNKGNFPGRFSGRQFSNSRSEMNVSTLELGDSALYLCASSLIGTGDYGYTFGSGTRLTVV.

This rearrangement joins TRBV6-5 to TRBJ2-5, with 13 bases identical to TRBD2. Germline V lookup: CDR1 MNHEY, CDR2 SVGAGI. The ends lost 6 bases at V and 3 bases at J; junction bases unmatched: 4. The CDR3 covers 15 residues. The DNA of the CDR3 is TGTGCCAGCAGCCGCGGGACTAGCGGGGAAGAGACCCAGTACTTC. Translation gives CASSRGTSGEETQYF.

The chain uses TRBV7-3 and TRBJ1-4; D remains ambiguous. Trimming shortened V by 5 bases and J by 7 bases, and 14 bases separated the two germline ends. The germline V gene encodes CDR1 SGHTA and CDR2 FQGTGA. The CDR3 has 14 amino acids. CDR3 loop: CASSAGAVGEKLFF. The DNA of the CDR3 is TGTGCCAGCAGCGCCGGCGCGGTTGGTGAAAAACTGTTTTTT.

The rearrangement uses TRBV12-3 or TRBV12-4 and TRBJ1-5; TRBD1 matches 7 bases. The CDR3 spans 13 residues. J was trimmed by 4 bases and V by 6 bases; bases with no gene match: 3. In DNA form, the CDR3 reads TGTGCCAGCAGGGGGACAGCGAATCAGCCCCAGCATTTT. Translation: CASRGTANQPQHF.

This chain links TRBV11-3 with TRBJ2-3; the match to TRBD2 covers 8 bases. The germline CDR1 and CDR2 sequences are SGHNT and YENEEA. CDR3 length: 17 amino acids. The V segment lost 5 bases and the J segment 6 bases; nucleotides outside the gene matches: 16. The CDR3 sequence is CASSPRGAGGTRDTQYF. CDR3 coding DNA: TGTGCCAGCAGCCCCCGAGGTGCGGGGGGTACGAGGGATACGCAGTATTTT.

This clone was recorded a few times. This sequence joins TRBV4-2 and TRBJ1-2, with a weak D call TRBD1 (5 bases). The germline V gene encodes CDR1 LGHNA and CDR2 YNFKEQ. The ends were cut back, 0 bases at V and 6 bases at J, with 17 bases in the middle. The CDR3 is made up of 16 amino acids. The CDR3 DNA sequence: TGTGCCAGCAGCCAAGAAGGGGCCACCAAATGGGATGGCTACACCTTC. Translating it yields CASSQEGATKWDGYTF.

This clone was observed a few times. The chain carries TRBV15 and TRBJ2-2; D uncertain. The CDR3 extends over 15 amino acids. V dropped 1 base and J dropped 1 base, with 7 bases sitting between them. Germline CDR1 reads LNHNV; CDR2 reads YYDKDF (reference sequence). The CDR3 sequence: CATSRAQMNTGELFF. The CDR3 DNA is TGTGCCACCAGCAGAGCACAGATGAACACCGGGGAGCTGTTTTTT.

V is TRBV5-1 and J is TRBJ2-7; TRBD1 matches at 10 bases. The ends lost 0 bases at V and 5 bases at J; junction bases unmatched: 5. Germline assignment: CDR1 SGHRS and CDR2 YFSETQ. This CDR3 is 15 amino acids long. CDR3 nucleotides: TGCGCCAGCAGCTTGGAGACAGGGGGCTTCAACGAGCAGTACTTC. Translated, it gives CASSLETGGFNEQYF.

The chain employs TRBV9 and TRBJ2-1; TRBD2 aligns across 9 bases. CDR3 length: 15 amino acids. V was clipped by 0 bases and J by 7 bases; unmatched bases: 5. Germline assignment: CDR1 SGDLS and CDR2 YYNGEE. CDR3 in DNA: TGTGCCAGCAGCGTAGTTCCTAGCGGGGAGAATGAGCAGTTCTTC. As protein: CASSVVPSGENEQFF. The whole variable domain, remainder taken from reference TRBV9 and TRBJ2-1, is DSGVTQTPKHLITATGQRVTLRCSPRSGDLSVYWYQQSLDQGLQFLIQYYNGEERAKGNILERFSAQQFPDLHSELNLSSLELGDSALYFCASSVVPSGENEQFFGPGTRLTVL.

This chain uses TRBV24-1 with TRBJ1-2; TRBD1 is a possible D gene (6 bases). CDR3 length equals 16 residues. The germline V gene has CDR1 KGHDR and CDR2 SFDVKD. Trimming left V 3 bases short and J 2 bases short, with 15 bases between. DNA for the CDR3: TGTGCCACCAGTGATCGATTCGGGGGGCCGAACTATGGCTACACCTTC. It encodes CATSDRFGGPNYGYTF.

This chain joins TRBV6-5 and TRBJ1-1; D not certain. Germline CDR1 is MNHEY and CDR2 is SVGAGI. V was pared by 0 bases and J by 7 bases, with 9 bases between. The CDR3 covers 13 residues. This CDR3 reads CASSYSKGLEAFF. DNA for the CDR3: TGTGCCAGCAGTTACTCGAAAGGACTTGAAGCTTTCTTT.

This chain uses TRBV5-1 with TRBJ2-3; 9 positions agree with TRBD1. The CDR3 loop spans 14 amino acids. V shed 0 bases and J 6 bases; nucleotides not matched to a gene: 2. Germline-derived CDR1 and CDR2 are SGHRS and YFSETQ. Here the CDR3 DNA reads TGCGCCAGCAGCTTGGGGACAGGGGTGGATACGCAGTATTTT. Translated, it gives CASSLGTGVDTQYF.

The rearrangement joins TRBV5-4 to TRBJ2-1; 7 nucleotides agree with TRBD2. The length of the CDR3 is 16 residues. CDR1 and CDR2 (germline): SGHNT, YYREEE (reference sequence). V lost 0 bases, J lost 3 bases, and 6 bases stayed unmatched. In DNA, the CDR3 is TGTGCCAGCAGCTTGGGACTAGCTGAGTTCTACAATGAGCAGTTCTTC. This gives the protein CASSLGLAEFYNEQFF. Full variable domain (outside the CDR3, taken from reference TRBV5-4 and TRBJ2-1): ETGVTQSPTHLIKTRGQQVTLRCSSQSGHNTVSWYQQALGQGPQFIFQYYREEENGRGNFPPRFSGLQFPNYSSELNVNALELDDSALYLCASSLGLAEFYNEQFFGPGTRLTVL.

The V gene is TRBV6-5, the J gene TRBJ1-2, with D tentatively TRBD1 (5 bases). Germline assignment: CDR1 MNHEY and CDR2 SVGAGI. Trimming took 0 bases from V and 8 from J, leaving 16 bases between them. This CDR3 has 15 residues. The CDR3 DNA is TGTGCCAGCAGTTACTCTGCTACAGGCCCTGGGGGCTACACCTTC. Amino acid sequence: CASSYSATGPGGYTF.

The chain is built from TRBV6-2 or TRBV6-3 and TRBJ2-3, with 9 bases that match TRBD1. Germline assignment: CDR1 MNHEY and CDR2 SVGEGT. V lost 0 bases, J lost 4 bases, and 5 bases stayed unmatched. The CDR3 totals 16 residues. The CDR3, as DNA: TGTGCCAGCAGTTACTCGGGACAGGGAAACCCAGATACGCAGTATTTT. It codes for CASSYSGQGNPDTQYF.

This rearrangement joins TRBV9 to TRBJ1-2, with D possibly TRBD1 on 6 matching bases. The CDR3 consists of 15 residues. Trimming stripped 1 base from V and 4 bases from J, with 14 bases between. Germline CDR1 is SGDLS and CDR2 is YYNGEE. For the CDR3, the DNA is TGTGCCAGCAGCGTACGTCCCACAGGGACCTATGGCTACACCTTC. Translating it yields CASSVRPTGTYGYTF.

The chain links TRBV19 to TRBJ2-1, with TRBD2 as a possible D gene (6 bases). V was clipped by 5 bases and J by 0 bases, with 14 bases between them. In germline, CDR1 is LNHDA, CDR2 SQIVND (reference sequence). The CDR3 is 16 amino acids. The CDR3 region is CASSAGLQSSYNEQFF. CDR3 nucleotides: TGTGCCAGTAGTGCGGGACTTCAGAGCTCCTACAATGAGCAGTTCTTC.

The rearrangement uses TRBV6-5 and TRBJ1-5, with D tentatively TRBD1 (5 bases). From germline, CDR1 is MNHEY and CDR2 SVGAGI. V was trimmed by 6 bases and J by 3 bases, leaving 6 bases between them. CDR3 length: 12 amino acids. This CDR3 is CASRDNNQPQHF. The DNA for the CDR3 is TGTGCCAGCAGGGACAACAATCAGCCCCAGCATTTT.

The J gene is TRBJ1-2, the V gene TRBV6-2 or TRBV6-3; D call uncertain. CDR3 length equals 12 residues. Trimming left V 5 bases short and J 8 bases short, with 12 bases between. Germline assignment: CDR1 MNHEY and CDR2 SVGEGT. In DNA, the CDR3 is TGTGCCAGCAGTCCGTTAGAGTACGGCTACACCTTC. Its protein is CASSPLEYGYTF.

The chain employs TRBV10-2 and TRBJ2-7, with 7 bases identical to TRBD2. Germline trimming cut 6 bases from V and 6 bases from J; bases unmatched to any gene: 11. The CDR3 loop spans 14 amino acids. The germline CDR1 and CDR2 sequences are WSHSY and SAAADI. The CDR3 loop reads CASRRTREVGEQYF. The DNA of the CDR3 is TGCGCCAGCAGGAGGACTAGGGAGGTCGGCGAGCAGTACTTC.

This clone was detected a few times. The chain employs TRBV19 and TRBJ2-1, with 7 bases fitting TRBD2. Germline CDR1 reads LNHDA; CDR2 reads SQIVND (reference sequence). This CDR3 has 16 residues. The trim removed 3 bases at V and 4 bases at J, leaving 9 bases unmatched. DNA of the CDR3: TGTGCCAGTAGTATTCGAGGCGGGGGACCTTACAATGAGCAGTTCTTC. Translation gives CASSIRGGGPYNEQFF.

This clone was seen ten or more times. The rearrangement links TRBV9 to TRBJ1-2, with 7 bases matching TRBD1. Germline lookup yields CDR1 SGDLS and CDR2 YYNGEE. The J segment lost 7 bases and the V segment lost 0 bases, leaving 15 bases of the junction unmatched. The CDR3 has 17 amino acids. The CDR3 nucleotides are TGTGCCAGCAGCGTAGCGGAGGGACAGCTCGGGTTGGCTGGCTACACCTTC. It codes for CASSVAEGQLGLAGYTF.

The genes are TRBV5-8 and TRBJ2-7; D remains ambiguous. CDR1 SGHTS and CDR2 YDEGEE come from the germline V gene. CDR3 length: 11 residues. Deletions cut 4 bases from V and 3 bases from J, with 5 bases between. In DNA, the CDR3 is TGTGCCAGCAGCCATCACTACGAGCAGTACTTC. It is translated as CASSHHYEQYF.

The chain uses TRBV21-1 and TRBJ1-5; TRBD1 was called by the table and not checked on the DNA. TRBV21-1 is listed as a pseudogene. This CDR3 spans 17 amino acids. This CDR3 is CASSPRDRALSNQPQHF. In DNA form, the CDR3 reads TGTGCCAGCAGCCCCCGGGACAGGGCCCTGAGCAATCAGCCCCAGCATTTT.

V usage is TRBV6-5 and J usage is TRBJ1-5, with 9 bases lining up with TRBD1. The V segment lost 6 bases and the J segment 6 bases; nucleotides outside the gene matches: 9. Germline assignment: CDR1 MNHEY and CDR2 SVGAGI. This CDR3 spans 15 amino acids. The CDR3 is CASRSRTGVRQPQHF. The CDR3 coding sequence is TGTGCCAGCAGGTCCCGGACAGGGGTTCGTCAGCCCCAGCATTTT.

The chain recombines TRBV15 with TRBJ2-7; the D gene is possibly TRBD1 (6 bases). This CDR3 has 13 amino acids. CDR1 and CDR2 from the germline V gene are LNHNV and YYDKDF (reference sequence). V lost 4 bases, J lost 5 bases, and 12 bases lay in between. This chain's CDR3 is CATSNGQSNEQYF. In nucleotides, the CDR3 is TGTGCCACCAGCAACGGACAGTCCAACGAGCAGTACTTC.

The V and J genes are TRBV4-2 and TRBJ2-7; 8 positions agree with TRBD1. Germline CDR1 reads LGHNA; CDR2 reads YNFKEQ. The trim removed 4 bases at V and 2 bases at J, leaving 4 bases unmatched. This CDR3 contains 14 residues. Here the CDR3 reads CASSLSTGAYEQYF. In nucleotides, the CDR3 is TGTGCCAGCAGCCTTTCGACAGGGGCCTACGAGCAGTACTTC.

CDR3 DNA sequence: TGCGCCAGCAGCCAAGGATGGGGCGGGGCCGCCAATGAGCAGTTCTTC. Translation gives CASSQGWGGAANEQFF. V usage is TRBV4-1 and J usage is TRBJ2-1; a weak D match, TRBD2 (6 bases). This CDR3 region has 16 residues. The germline gives CDR1 MGHRA, CDR2 YSYEKL. V lost 1 base and J lost 6, with 16 bases in between.